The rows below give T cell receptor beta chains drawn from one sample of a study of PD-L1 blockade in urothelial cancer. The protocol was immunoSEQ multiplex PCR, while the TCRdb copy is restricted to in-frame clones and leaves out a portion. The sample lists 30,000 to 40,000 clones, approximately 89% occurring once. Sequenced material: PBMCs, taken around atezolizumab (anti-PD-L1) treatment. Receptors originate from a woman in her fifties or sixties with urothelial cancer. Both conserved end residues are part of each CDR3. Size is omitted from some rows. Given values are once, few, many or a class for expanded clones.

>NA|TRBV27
CASSPAGVAGEQFF
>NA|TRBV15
CATSQGAWTGYTF
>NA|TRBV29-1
CSGNRGRGEQFF
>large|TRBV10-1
CARTVGTPSYEQYF
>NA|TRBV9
CASSHLSGSNTGELFF
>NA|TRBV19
CASSIVGNQPQHF
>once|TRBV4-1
CASSQGAGQETQYF
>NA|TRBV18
CASSLQVTSSYEQYF
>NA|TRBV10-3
CAISESDNEQYF
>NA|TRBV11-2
CASSLIGTNSYNEQFF
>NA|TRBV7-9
CASSLYGSYEQYF
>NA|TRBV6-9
CASSYEGLAGGHYNEQFF
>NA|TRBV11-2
CASSLAGTSQETQYF
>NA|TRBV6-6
CASSYSGTGGDQPQHF
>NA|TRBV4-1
CASSQEEGNYGYTF
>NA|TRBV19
CASSILGLGGYNEQFF
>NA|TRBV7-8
CASSFQKNSGANVLTF
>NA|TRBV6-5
CASSYSFGSSGREQYF
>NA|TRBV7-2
CASSLEGSRHNEQFF
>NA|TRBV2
CASSERGQGGETQYF
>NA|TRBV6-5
CASSSRPGQGHNEQFF
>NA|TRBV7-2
CASSNSGTSGTSTDTQYF
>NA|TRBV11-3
CASAHSGSYNEQFF
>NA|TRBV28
CASESSDRPGWAQYF
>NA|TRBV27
CASSLSVVDTQYF